At least ten counts were recorded for the clone carrying this TCR beta chain. This sample is drawn from a study of neurological immune-mediated disorders. Via MiXCR, TCRdb re-called the 5' RACE reads, giving one row per CDR3 protein. The top ten hold around 6.8% of the sample, which has fewer than 90,000 distinct CDR3 sequences, less than 5.5% seen once. The CDR3 length is 14 residues. Deletions cut 0 bases from V and 5 bases from J, with 10 bases between. CDR1 ENHRY and CDR2 SYGVKD come from the germline V gene. The V call is TRBV10-3, the J call TRBJ1-1, with a possible D match to TRBD1 (5 bases). The TCR originated in a man in his late teens or twenties with multiple sclerosis. Sequences were obtained from PBMCs. CDR3 loop: CAISESHGGTEAFF. The CDR3 region has the DNA TGTGCCATCAGTGAGTCGCACGGGGGTACTGAAGCTTTCTTT.